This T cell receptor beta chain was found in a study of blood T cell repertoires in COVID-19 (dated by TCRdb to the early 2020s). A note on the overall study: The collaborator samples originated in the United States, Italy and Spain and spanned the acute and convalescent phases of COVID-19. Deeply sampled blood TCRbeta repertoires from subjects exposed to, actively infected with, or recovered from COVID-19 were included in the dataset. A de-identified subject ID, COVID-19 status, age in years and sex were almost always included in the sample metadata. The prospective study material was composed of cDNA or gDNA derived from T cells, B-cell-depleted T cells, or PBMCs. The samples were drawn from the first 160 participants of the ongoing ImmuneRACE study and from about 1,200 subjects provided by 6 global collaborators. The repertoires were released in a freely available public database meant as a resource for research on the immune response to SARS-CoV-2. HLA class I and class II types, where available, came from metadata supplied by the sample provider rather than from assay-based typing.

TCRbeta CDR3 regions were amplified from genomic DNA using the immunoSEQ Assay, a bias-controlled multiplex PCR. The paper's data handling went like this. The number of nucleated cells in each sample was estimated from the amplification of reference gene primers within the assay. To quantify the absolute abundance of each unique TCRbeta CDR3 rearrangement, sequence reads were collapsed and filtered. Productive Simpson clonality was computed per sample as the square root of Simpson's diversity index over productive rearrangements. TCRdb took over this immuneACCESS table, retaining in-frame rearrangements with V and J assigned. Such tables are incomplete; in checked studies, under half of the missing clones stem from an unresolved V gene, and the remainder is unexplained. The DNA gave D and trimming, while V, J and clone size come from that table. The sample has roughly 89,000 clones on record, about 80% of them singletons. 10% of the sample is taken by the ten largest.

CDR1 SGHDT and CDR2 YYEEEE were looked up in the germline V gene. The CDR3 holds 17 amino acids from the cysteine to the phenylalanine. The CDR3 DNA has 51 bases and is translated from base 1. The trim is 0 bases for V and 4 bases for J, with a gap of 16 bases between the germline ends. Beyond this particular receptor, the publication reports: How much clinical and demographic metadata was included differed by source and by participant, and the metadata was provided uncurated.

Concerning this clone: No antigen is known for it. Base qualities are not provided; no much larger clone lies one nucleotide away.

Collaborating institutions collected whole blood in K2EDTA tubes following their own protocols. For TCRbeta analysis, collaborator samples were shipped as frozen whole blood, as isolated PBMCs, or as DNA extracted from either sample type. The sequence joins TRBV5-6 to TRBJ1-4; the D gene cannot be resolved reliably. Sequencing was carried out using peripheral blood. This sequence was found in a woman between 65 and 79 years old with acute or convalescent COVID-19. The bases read TGTGCCAGCAGCTTGGCTGGGAGGGCCCGACGTAATGAAAAACTGTTTTTT. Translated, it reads CASSLAGRARRNEKLFF. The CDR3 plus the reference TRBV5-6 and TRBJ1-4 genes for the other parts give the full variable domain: DAGVTQSPTHLIKTRGQQVTLRCSPKSGHDTVSWYQQALGQGPQFIFQYYEEEERQRGNFPDRFSGHQFPNYSSELNVNALLLGDSALYLCASSLAGRARRNEKLFFGSGTQLSVL.